This T cell receptor (beta chain) was identified during a study of shared clonotypes between healthy human individuals. Findings of the study overall: Relative to their counterparts shared across all four donors, non-shared clonotypes exhibited diminished generation probabilities. Donor scarcity curtailed the genetic and exposure-history diversity represented herein.

This clone was recorded once. The antigen is unknown. Naive CD8 cells were CD45RO-negative, positively selected for CCR7, excluding terminally differentiated effector memory CD45RA+ cells. Each of the donors was a healthy adult who was HIV-negative and had not had a recent acute infection or vaccination. V gave up 4 bases and J gave up 7 bases, with 11 bases separating them. CDR1 and CDR2 from the germline V gene are ENHRY and SYGVKD. The CDR3 covers 13 residues. In the original workflow: Filtering was not the same, since immunoSEQ gave junction-only sequences without quality scores. Produced via immunoSEQ multiplex PCR; TCRdb's table is partial and in-frame only. D and trimming were read from the DNA, whereas the V and J calls and clone size are those reported in that table. Of around 2.1 million clones in the sample, about 92% were seen once.

The sample taken for sequencing was naive CD8+ T cells from PBMCs. The clonotype was recovered from a young man in good health. Some clones in this sample may be carry-over from other donors' samples. V usage is TRBV10-3 and J usage is TRBJ1-5; D remains ambiguous. The CDR3 here is CAISVVGPQPQHF. DNA for the CDR3: TGTGCCATCAGTGTGGTGGGCCCACAGCCCCAGCATTTT.